This entry concerns a single TCR beta chain. The target antigen is unknown. The sample belongs to a study of T cell responses to AZD1222 COVID-19 vaccine. The study, taken as a whole, reports: The number of AZD1222 recipients seropositive at baseline was only 5 to 7. Every sample of the repertoires postdated the peak T cell response. Donors skewed white British and female; clonal diversity was possibly underestimated.

The protocol was immunoSEQ multiplex PCR, while the TCRdb copy is restricted to in-frame clones and leaves out a portion. Here the sample spans about 91,000 clones, 80% to 95% being singletons. The receptor comes from an adult who received the AZD1222 COVID-19 vaccine. The material was peripheral blood, obtained 28 days after the second AZD1222 dose.

CDR3 residues: CASSFPRGGENQPQHF. The CDR3 DNA follows: TGTGCCAGCAGTTTCCCCCGAGGGGGGGAGAATCAGCCCCAGCATTTT. The chain recombines TRBV28 with TRBJ1-5; a weak D match, TRBD1 (6 bases). From germline, CDR1 is MDHEN and CDR2 SYDVKM. Between the trimmed V and J ends, which lost 3 bases and 4 bases, there was a span of 16 bases. The CDR3 covers 16 residues.